This TCR beta chain was retrieved from a study of blood T cell repertoires in COVID-19. Study at large: Spain, Italy and the United States supplied samples that represented acute and convalescent COVID-19. T cells, B-cell-depleted T cells, or PBMCs provided the cDNA or gDNA that served as material.

Germline CDR1 SNHLY, CDR2 FYNNEI. V shed 6 bases and J 13 bases; nucleotides not matched to a gene: 8. The CDR3 is 13 amino acids. How the authors handled the data: Nucleated cell counts were estimated from reference gene primer amplification. Only in-frame clones appear in the TCRdb table, and some are missing; sequencing was by immunoSEQ multiplex PCR. That table furnishes V, J and clone size, whereas the DNA furnished D and trimming. The sample yields 250,000 to 350,000 clones, about nine tenths seen once. This clonotype was obtained from a woman younger than 45 with active or convalescent COVID-19. The rearrangement joins TRBV2 to TRBJ2-1, with 11 bases lining up with TRBD2. Sequenced sample: peripheral blood. For the CDR3, the DNA is TGTGCCAGCAGCTACAGTAGCGGGGGGGATCAGTTCTTC. Amino acid sequence: CASSYSSGGDQFF.